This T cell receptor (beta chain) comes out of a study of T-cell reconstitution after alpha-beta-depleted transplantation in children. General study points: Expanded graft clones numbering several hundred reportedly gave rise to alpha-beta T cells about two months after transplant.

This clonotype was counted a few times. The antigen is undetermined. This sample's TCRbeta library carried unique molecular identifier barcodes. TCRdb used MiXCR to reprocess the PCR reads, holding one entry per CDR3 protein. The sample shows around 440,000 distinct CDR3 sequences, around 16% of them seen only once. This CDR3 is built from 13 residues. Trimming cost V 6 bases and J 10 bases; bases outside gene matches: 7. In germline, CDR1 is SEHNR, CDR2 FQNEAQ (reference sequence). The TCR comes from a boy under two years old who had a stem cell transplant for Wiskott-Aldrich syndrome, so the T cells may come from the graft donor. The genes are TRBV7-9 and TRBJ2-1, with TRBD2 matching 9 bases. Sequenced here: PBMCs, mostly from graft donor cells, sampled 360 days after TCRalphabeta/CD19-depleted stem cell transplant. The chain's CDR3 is CASSSVAGEEQFF. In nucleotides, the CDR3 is TGTGCCAGCAGTAGCGTAGCGGGAGAGGAGCAGTTCTTC.